This T cell receptor beta chain was profiled in a study of response to subunit inactivated influenza vaccine. Overall study results and limits: There was a suggestion from the authors that each seasonal influenza vaccination recruits few new T cells.

Using its own MiXCR run on the RT-PCR reads, TCRdb lists one record per CDR3 protein. The top ten clones hold around 40% of a sample with under 200,000 distinct CDR3 sequences, about 10% of them seen once. CDR1 is SNHLY and CDR2 is FYNNEI in the germline V gene. This CDR3 has 14 amino acids. The V end was cut by 4 bases, the J end by 2 bases, with 9 bases between. This clonotype showed up just a few times. Its cognate antigen is unknown. The sequence derives from a man between 50 and 70 years old who received an inactivated influenza vaccine. The sample was CD8+ T cells sorted from PBMCs, taken about 24 months after vaccination. J is TRBJ2-1 and V is TRBV2, with D uncertain. The chain's CDR3 is CASSVSGPYNEQFF. In DNA form, the CDR3 reads TGTGCCAGCAGTGTCTCGGGTCCCTACAATGAGCAGTTCTTC.